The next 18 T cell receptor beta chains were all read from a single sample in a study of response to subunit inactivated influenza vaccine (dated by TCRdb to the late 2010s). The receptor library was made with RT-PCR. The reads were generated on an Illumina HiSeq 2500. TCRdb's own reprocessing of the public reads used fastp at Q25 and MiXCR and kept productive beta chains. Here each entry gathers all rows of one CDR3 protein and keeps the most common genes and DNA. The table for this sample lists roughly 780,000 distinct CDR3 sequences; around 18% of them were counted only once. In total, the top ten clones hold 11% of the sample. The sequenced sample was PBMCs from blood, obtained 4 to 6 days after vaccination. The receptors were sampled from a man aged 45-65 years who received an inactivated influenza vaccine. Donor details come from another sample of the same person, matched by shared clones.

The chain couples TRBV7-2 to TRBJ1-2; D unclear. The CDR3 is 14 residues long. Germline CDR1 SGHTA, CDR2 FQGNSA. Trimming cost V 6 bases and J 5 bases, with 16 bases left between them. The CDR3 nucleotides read TGTGCCAGCAGTTTAAGTGTACAGTTGTATGGCTACACCTTC. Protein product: CASSLSVQLYGYTF.

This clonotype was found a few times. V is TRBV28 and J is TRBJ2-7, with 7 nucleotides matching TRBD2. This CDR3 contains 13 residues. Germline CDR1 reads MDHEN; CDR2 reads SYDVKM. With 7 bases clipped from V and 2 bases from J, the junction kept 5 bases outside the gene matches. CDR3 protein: CASTWGGTYEQYF. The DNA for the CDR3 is TGTGCCAGCACCTGGGGAGGGACCTACGAGCAGTACTTC.

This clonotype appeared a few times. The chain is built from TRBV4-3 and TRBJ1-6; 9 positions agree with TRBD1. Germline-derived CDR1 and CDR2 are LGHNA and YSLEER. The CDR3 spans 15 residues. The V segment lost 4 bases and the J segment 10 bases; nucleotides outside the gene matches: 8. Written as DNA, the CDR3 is TGCGCCAGCAGCCCGATGACAGGGGGTGGCTCACCCCTCCACTTT. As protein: CASSPMTGGGSPLHF.

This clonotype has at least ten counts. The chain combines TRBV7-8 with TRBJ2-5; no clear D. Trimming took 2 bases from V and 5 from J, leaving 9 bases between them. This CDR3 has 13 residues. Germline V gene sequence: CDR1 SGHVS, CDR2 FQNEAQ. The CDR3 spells CASSLPPFETQYF. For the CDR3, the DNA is TGTGCCAGCAGCTTACCCCCCTTTGAGACCCAGTACTTC.

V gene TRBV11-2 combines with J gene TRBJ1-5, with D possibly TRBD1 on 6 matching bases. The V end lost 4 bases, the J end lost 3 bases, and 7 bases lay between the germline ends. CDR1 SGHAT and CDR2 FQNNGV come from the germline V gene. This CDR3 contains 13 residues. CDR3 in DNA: TGTGCCAGCAGCTGGACAGTCAATCAGCCCCAGCATTTT. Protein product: CASSWTVNQPQHF. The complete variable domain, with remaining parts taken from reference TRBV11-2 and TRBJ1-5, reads EAGVAQSPRYKIIEKRQSVAFWCNPISGHATLYWYQQILGQGPKLLIQFQNNGVVDDSQLPKDRFSAERLKGVDSTLKIQPAKLEDSAVYLCASSWTVNQPQHFGDGTRLSIL.

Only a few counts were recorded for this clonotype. CDR3 DNA: TGTGCCAGCAGCCAAGATGGGATTGGTGAAGCTTTCTTT. Protein: CASSQDGIGEAFF. The V gene is TRBV4-2, the J gene TRBJ1-1; no reliable D call. This CDR3 has 13 residues. CDR1 LGHNA and CDR2 YNFKEQ come from the germline V gene. V was trimmed by 0 bases and J by 7 bases, leaving 9 bases between them.

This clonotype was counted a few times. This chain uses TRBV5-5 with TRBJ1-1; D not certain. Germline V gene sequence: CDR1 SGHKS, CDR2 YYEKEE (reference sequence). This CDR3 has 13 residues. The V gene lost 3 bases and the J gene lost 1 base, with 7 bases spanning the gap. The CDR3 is CASSSSANTEAFF. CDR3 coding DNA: TGTGCCAGCAGCTCGTCGGCGAACACTGAAGCTTTCTTT. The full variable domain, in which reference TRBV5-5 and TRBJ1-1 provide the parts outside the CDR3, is DAGVTQSPTHLIKTRGQQVTLRCSPISGHKSVSWYQQVLGQGPQFIFQYYEKEERGRGNFPDRFSARQFPNYSSELNVNALLLGDSALYLCASSSSANTEAFFGQGTRLTVV.

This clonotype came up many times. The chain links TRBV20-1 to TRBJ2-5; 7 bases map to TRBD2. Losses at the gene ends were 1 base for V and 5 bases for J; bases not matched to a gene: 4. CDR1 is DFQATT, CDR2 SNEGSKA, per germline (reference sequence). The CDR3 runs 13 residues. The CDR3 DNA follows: TGCAGTGCTAGAGGAACGGGGGGTGAGACCCAGTACTTC. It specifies CSARGTGGETQYF.

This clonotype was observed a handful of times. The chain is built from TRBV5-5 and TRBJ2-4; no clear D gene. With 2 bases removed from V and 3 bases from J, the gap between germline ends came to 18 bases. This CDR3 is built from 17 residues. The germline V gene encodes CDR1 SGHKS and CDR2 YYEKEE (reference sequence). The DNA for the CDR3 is TGTGCCAGCAGCTTCCTCCCCCGGGTAATTGACAAAAACATTCAGTACTTC. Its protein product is CASSFLPRVIDKNIQYF.

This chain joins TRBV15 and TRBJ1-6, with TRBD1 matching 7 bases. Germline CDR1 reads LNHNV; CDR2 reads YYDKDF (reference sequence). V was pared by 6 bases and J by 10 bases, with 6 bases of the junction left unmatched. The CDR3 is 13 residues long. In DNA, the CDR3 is TGTGCCACCAGTACAGGGGTAAGGTCACCCCTCCACTTT. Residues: CATSTGVRSPLHF.

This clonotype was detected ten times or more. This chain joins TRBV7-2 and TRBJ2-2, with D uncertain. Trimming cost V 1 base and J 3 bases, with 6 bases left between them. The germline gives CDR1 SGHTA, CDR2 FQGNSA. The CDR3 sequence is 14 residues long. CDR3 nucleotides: TGTGCCAGCAGCTTAGGGATGGACACCGGGGAGCTGTTTTTT. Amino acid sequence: CASSLGMDTGELFF. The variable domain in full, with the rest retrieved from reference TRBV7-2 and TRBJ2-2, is GAGVSQSPSNKVTEKGKDVELRCDPISGHTALYWYRQSLGQGLEFLIYFQGNSAPDKSGLPSDRFSAERTGGSVSTLTIQRTQQEDSAVYLCASSLGMDTGELFFGEGSRLTVL.

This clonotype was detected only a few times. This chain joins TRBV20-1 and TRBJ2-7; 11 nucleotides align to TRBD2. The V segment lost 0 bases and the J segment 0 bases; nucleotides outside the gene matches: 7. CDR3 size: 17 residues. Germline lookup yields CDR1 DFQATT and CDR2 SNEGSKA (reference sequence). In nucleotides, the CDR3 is TGCAGTGCTAGAGATCCTAGCGGGGGGCGTAACTCCTACGAGCAGTACTTC. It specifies CSARDPSGGRNSYEQYF.

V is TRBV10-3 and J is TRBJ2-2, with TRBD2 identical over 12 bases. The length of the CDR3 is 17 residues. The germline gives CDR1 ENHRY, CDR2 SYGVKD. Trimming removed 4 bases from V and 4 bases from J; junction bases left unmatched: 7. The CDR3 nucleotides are TGTGCCATCAGTGGAGAAGGACTAGCGGGGAGCACCGGGGAGCTGTTTTTT. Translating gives CAISGEGLAGSTGELFF.

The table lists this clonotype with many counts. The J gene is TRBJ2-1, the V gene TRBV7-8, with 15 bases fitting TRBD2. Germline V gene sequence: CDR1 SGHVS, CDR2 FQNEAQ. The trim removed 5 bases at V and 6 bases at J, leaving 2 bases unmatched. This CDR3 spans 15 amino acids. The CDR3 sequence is CASSAGLAGGNEQFF. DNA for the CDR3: TGTGCCAGCAGCGCGGGACTAGCGGGGGGCAATGAGCAGTTCTTC.

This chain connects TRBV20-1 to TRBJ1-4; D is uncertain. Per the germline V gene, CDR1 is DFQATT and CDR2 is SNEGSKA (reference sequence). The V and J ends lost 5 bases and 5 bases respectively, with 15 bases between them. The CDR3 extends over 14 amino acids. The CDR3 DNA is TGCAGTGCTCGTTCGGTGGGGTACAATGAAAAACTGTTTTTT. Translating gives CSARSVGYNEKLFF.

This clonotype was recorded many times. CDR3 residues: CASVRYGSYEQYF. CDR3 DNA: TGTGCCAGCGTTCGGTACGGGTCCTACGAGCAGTACTTC. The chain carries TRBV12-3 or TRBV12-4 and TRBJ2-7, with D uncertain. Trimming cost V 8 bases and J 1 base, with 12 bases left between them. The CDR3 runs 13 residues.

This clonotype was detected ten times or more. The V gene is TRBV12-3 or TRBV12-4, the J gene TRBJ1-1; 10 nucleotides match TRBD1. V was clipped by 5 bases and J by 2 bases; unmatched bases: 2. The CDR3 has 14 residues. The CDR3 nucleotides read TGTGCCAGCAGTAGGGACAGGGGCAACACTGAAGCTTTCTTT. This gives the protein CASSRDRGNTEAFF.

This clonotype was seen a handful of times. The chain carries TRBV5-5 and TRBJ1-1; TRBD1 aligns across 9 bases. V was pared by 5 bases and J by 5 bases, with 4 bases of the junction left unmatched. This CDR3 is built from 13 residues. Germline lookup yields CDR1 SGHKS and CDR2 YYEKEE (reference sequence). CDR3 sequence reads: CASRWTGVTEAFF. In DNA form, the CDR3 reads TGTGCCAGCAGATGGACAGGGGTAACTGAAGCTTTCTTT.